Presented here are 7 T cell receptor beta chains from one specimen sequenced in a study of CD4 T cells in relation to SARS-CoV-2 and coronaviruses. Measured with immunoSEQ multiplex PCR; TCRdb has only the in-frame clones, and not every one. The sample lists around 65,000 clones, 75% to 90% occurring once. Before the COVID-19 pandemic, during about 2010-2018, CD4+ T cells were taken from unexposed donors. Sequencing was done on a sample of memory CD4+ T cells from PBMCs. The source of these receptors is a human donor in good health.

The chain links TRBV25-1 to TRBJ2-7; 7 bases fit TRBD1. Germline V lookup: CDR1 MGHDK, CDR2 SYGVNS. The V segment lost 5 bases and the J segment 2 bases; nucleotides outside the gene matches: 12. The length of the CDR3 is 16 residues. The CDR3 DNA is TGTGCCAGCAGTTTCCTAGGGGGCAGGGGTGCCTACGAGCAGTACTTC. Its translation: CASSFLGGRGAYEQYF.

In DNA form, the CDR3 reads TGTGCCAGCAGTTCCCCCGCACGGGATACGCAGTATTTT. It encodes CASSSPARDTQYF. The chain is built from TRBV28 and TRBJ2-3; D gene uncertain. Per the germline V gene, CDR1 is MDHEN and CDR2 is SYDVKM. This CDR3 is built from 13 residues. V lost 4 bases, J lost 6 bases, and 11 bases lay in between.

The chain is built from TRBV10-1 and TRBJ2-3, with D perhaps given as TRBD1 or TRBD2 (6 bases each). Germline CDR1 and CDR2: WNHNN and SYGVQD (reference sequence). This CDR3 contains 16 residues. Trimming stripped 7 bases from V and 1 base from J, with 18 bases between. The CDR3 nucleotides are TGCGCCAGCATTCAACCCCCCGGGGGCGGCACAGATACGCAGTATTTT. The encoded protein is CASIQPPGGGTDTQYF.

This chain uses TRBV7-2 with TRBJ2-7; D unclear. Between the trimmed V and J ends, which lost 5 bases and 4 bases, there was a span of 21 bases. The CDR3 length is 16 residues. The germline gives CDR1 SGHTA, CDR2 FQGNSA. CDR3 nucleotides: TGTGCCAGCAGCCTCAGATGGACCGTGGGTACTTACGAGCAGTACTTC. This gives the protein CASSLRWTVGTYEQYF.

The chain employs TRBV2 and TRBJ2-6; no firm D call. Trimming took off 7 bases at V and 0 bases at J, with 10 bases between the two ends. Germline loops: CDR1 SNHLY, CDR2 FYNNEI. The CDR3 is 15 residues long. This CDR3 reads CASIRASSGANVLTF. Written as DNA, the CDR3 is TGTGCCAGCATTAGGGCAAGCTCTGGGGCCAACGTCCTGACTTTC.

The chain is built from TRBV5-1 and TRBJ1-1, with D hard to call. With 4 bases removed from V and 4 bases from J, the gap between germline ends came to 20 bases. The CDR3 spans 16 residues. The germline CDR1 and CDR2 sequences are SGHRS and YFSETQ. The CDR3 loop is CASSPGRTNIPTEAFF. CDR3 DNA sequence: TGCGCCAGCAGCCCCGGACGGACTAACATTCCCACTGAAGCTTTCTTT.

The V gene is TRBV4-1, the J gene TRBJ2-1; D uncertain. The V and J ends lost 1 base and 7 bases respectively, with 5 bases between them. CDR3 size: 12 residues. Germline lookup yields CDR1 MGHRA and CDR2 YSYEKL. The CDR3 sequence is CASSQGGNEQFF. The CDR3 coding sequence is TGCGCCAGCAGCCAAGGGGGTAATGAGCAGTTCTTC.